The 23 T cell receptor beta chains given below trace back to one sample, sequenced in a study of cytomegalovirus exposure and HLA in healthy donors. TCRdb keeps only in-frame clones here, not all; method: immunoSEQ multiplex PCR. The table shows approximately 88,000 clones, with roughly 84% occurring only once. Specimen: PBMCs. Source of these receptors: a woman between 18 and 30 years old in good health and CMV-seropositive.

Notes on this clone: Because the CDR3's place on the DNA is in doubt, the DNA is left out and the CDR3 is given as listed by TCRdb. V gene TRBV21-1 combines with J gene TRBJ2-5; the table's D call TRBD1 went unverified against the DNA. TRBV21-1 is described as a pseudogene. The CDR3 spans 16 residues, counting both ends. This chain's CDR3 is CASSKVGVGIQETQYF.

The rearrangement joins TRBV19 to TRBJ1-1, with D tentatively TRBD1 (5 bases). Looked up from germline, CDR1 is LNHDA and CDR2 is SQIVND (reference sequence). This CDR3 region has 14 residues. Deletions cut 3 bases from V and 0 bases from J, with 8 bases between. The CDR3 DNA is TGTGCCAGTAGTATCCCAGGGATGAACACTGAAGCTTTCTTT. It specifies CASSIPGMNTEAFF.

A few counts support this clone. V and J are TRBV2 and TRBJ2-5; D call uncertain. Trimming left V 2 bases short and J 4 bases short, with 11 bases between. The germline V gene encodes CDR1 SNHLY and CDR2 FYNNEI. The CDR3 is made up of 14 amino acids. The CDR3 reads CASSERRFGETQYF. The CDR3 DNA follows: TGTGCCAGCAGTGAAAGGCGGTTTGGAGAGACCCAGTACTTC.

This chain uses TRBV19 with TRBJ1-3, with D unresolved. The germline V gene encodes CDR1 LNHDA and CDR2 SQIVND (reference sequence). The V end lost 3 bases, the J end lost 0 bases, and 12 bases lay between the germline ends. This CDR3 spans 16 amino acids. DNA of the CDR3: TGTGCCAGTAGTATGGTGGGAGTCCACTCTGGAAACACCATATATTTT. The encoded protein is CASSMVGVHSGNTIYF.

CDR3 sequence: CASSYQQGPIYGYTF. DNA of the CDR3: TGTGCCAGCAGTTACCAACAGGGGCCCATCTATGGCTACACCTTC. The chain uses TRBV6-6 and TRBJ1-2; 7 bases are shared with TRBD1. The CDR3 consists of 15 residues. V was pared by 2 bases and J by 4 bases, with 7 bases of the junction left unmatched. The germline V gene has CDR1 MNHNY and CDR2 SVGAGI (reference sequence).

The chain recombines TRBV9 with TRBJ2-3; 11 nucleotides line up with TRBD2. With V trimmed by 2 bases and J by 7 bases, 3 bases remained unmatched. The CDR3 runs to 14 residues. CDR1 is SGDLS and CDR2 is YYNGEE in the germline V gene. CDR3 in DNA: TGTGCCAGCAGCGTCCCTAGCGGGGGGAATACGCAGTATTTT. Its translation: CASSVPSGGNTQYF. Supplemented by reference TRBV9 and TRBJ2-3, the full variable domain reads DSGVTQTPKHLITATGQRVTLRCSPRSGDLSVYWYQQSLDQGLQFLIQYYNGEERAKGNILERFSAQQFPDLHSELNLSSLELGDSALYFCASSVPSGGNTQYFGPGTRLTVL.

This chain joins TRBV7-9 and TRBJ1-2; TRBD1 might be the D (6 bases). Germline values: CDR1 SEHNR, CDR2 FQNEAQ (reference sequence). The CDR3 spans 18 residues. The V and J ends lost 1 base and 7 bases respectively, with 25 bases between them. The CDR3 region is CASSLGRVWDTGFGGYTF. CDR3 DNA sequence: TGTGCCAGCAGCTTAGGTCGAGTGTGGGACACGGGATTTGGTGGCTACACCTTC.

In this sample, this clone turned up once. CDR3 DNA: TGTGCCAGCAGCCCCGCGGGGGGCTCCTCCTCCCAGTACTTC. It encodes CASSPAGGSSSQYF. The rearrangement uses TRBV9 and TRBJ2-5; 8 nucleotides agree with TRBD2. V shed 4 bases, J shed 9 bases, and the junction held 11 bases outside the gene matches. The CDR3 runs 14 residues. CDR1 is SGDLS, CDR2 YYNGEE, per germline.

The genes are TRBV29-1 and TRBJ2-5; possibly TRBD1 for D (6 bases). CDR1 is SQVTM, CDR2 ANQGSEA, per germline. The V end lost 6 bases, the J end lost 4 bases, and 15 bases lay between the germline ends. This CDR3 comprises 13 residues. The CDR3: CSVETGPRETQYF. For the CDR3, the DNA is TGCAGCGTCGAAACAGGGCCGAGAGAGACCCAGTACTTC. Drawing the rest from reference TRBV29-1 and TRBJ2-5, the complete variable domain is SAVISQKPSRDICQRGTSLTIQCQVDSQVTMMFWYRQQPGQSLTLIATANQGSEATYESGFVIDKFPISRPNLTFSTLTVSNMSPEDSSIYLCSVETGPRETQYFGPGTRLLVL.

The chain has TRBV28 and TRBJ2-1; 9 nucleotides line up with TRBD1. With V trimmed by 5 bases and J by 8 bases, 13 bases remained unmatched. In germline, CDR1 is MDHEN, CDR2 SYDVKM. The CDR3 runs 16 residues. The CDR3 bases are TGTGCCAGCAGTCCAATCGGGACAGGGAATGGGGATGAGCAGTTCTTC. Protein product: CASSPIGTGNGDEQFF.

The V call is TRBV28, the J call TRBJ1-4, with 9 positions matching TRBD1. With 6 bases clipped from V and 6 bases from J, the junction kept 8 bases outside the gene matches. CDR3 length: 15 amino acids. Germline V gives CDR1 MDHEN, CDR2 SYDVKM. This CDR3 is CASRSPWTGDEKLFF. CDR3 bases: TGTGCCAGCAGATCTCCCTGGACAGGGGATGAAAAACTGTTTTTT.

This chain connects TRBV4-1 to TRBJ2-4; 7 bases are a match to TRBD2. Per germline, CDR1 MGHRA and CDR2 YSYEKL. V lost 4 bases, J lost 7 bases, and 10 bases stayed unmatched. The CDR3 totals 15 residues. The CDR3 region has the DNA TGCGCCAGCAGCCCCCAAGGCAGGGAGGGGAACATTCAGTACTTC. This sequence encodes CASSPQGREGNIQYF.

The CDR3 nucleotides read TGTGCCAGCAGCAAGGGGGGGTCGGTAGAGCAGTACTTC. This sequence encodes CASSKGGSVEQYF. The chain is built from TRBV9 and TRBJ2-5, with a tentative D call TRBD2 (7 bases). Germline CDR1 and CDR2: SGDLS and YYNGEE. Trimming left V 4 bases short and J 11 bases short, with 18 bases between. The CDR3 totals 13 residues.

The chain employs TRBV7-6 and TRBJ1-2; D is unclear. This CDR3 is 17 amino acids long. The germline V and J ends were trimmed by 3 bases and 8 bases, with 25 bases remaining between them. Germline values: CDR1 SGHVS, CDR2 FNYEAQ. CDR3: CASSFDFFRLWSEGYTF. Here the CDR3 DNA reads TGTGCCAGCAGCTTCGATTTTTTTCGGCTCTGGAGTGAGGGCTACACCTTC.

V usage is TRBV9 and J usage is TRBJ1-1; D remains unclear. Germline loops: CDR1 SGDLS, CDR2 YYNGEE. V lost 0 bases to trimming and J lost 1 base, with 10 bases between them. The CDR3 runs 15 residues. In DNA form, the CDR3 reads TGTGCCAGCAGCGTAGGTCCCAGAAAGAACACTGAAGCTTTCTTT. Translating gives CASSVGPRKNTEAFF.

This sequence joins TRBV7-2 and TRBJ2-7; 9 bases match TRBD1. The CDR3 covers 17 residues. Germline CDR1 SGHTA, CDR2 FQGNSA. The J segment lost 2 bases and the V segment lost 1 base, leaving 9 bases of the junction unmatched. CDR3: CASSLVGTGLGAYEQYF. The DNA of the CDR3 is TGTGCCAGCAGCTTAGTAGGGACAGGGTTGGGGGCCTACGAGCAGTACTTC.

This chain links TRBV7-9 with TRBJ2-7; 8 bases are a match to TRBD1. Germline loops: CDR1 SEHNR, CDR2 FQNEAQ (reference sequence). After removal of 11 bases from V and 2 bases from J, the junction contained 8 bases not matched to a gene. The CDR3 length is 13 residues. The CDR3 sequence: CAGSDRVTYEQYF. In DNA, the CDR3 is TGTGCCGGGTCGGACAGGGTCACCTACGAGCAGTACTTC.

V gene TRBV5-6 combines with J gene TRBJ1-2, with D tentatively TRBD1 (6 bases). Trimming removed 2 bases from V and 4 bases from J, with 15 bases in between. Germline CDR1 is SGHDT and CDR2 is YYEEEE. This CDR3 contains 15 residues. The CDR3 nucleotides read TGTGCCAGCAGCTTTATTGGGGGCATCGGCTATGGCTACACCTTC. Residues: CASSFIGGIGYGYTF.

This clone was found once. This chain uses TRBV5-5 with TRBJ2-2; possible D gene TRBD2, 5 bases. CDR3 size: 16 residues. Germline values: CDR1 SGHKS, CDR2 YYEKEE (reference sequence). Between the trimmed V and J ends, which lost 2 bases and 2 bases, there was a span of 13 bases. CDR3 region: CASSLFPSGNTGELFF. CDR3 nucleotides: TGTGCCAGCAGCTTATTTCCCTCGGGAAACACCGGGGAGCTGTTTTTT.

CDR3 nucleotides: TGCGCCAGCAGCTGGCCCTCTAGCGGGGGGGCGCTTAAGGAGCAGTTCTTC. This translates into CASSWPSSGGALKEQFF. The chain employs TRBV5-1 and TRBJ2-1; TRBD2 matches 12 bases. V shed 3 bases, J shed 10 bases, and the junction held 14 bases outside the gene matches. Germline CDR1 reads SGHRS; CDR2 reads YFSETQ. The CDR3 has 17 residues.

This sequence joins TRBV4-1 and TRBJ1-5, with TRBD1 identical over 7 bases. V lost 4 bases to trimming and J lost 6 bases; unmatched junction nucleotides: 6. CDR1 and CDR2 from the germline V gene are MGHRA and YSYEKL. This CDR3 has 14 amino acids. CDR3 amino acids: CASSLTGAGQPQHF. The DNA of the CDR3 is TGCGCCAGCAGCCTTACAGGGGCTGGTCAGCCCCAGCATTTT.

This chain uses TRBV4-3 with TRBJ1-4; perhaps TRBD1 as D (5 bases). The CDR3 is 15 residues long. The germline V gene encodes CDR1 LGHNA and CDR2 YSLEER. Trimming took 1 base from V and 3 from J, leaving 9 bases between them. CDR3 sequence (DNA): TGCGCCAGCAGCCAAGCCCCGACAGCTAATGAAAAACTGTTTTTT. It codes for CASSQAPTANEKLFF.

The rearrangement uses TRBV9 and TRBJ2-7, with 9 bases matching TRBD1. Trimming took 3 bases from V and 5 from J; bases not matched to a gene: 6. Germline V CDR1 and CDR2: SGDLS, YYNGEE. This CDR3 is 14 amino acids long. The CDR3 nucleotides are TGTGCCAGCAGCGAGGGGGACAGGGTCCACGAGCAGTACTTC. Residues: CASSEGDRVHEQYF.